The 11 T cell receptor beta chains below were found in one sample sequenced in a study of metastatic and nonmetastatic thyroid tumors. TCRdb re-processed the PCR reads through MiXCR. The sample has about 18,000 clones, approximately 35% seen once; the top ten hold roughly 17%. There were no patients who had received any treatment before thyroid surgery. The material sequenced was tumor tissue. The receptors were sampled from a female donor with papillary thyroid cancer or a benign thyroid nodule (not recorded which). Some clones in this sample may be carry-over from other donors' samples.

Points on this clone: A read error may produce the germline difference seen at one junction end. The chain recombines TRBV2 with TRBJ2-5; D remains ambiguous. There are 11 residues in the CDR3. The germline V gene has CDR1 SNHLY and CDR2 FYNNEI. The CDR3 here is CANSDRETQYF. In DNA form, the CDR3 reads TGTGCCAACAGTGACCGAGAGACACAGTACTTC.

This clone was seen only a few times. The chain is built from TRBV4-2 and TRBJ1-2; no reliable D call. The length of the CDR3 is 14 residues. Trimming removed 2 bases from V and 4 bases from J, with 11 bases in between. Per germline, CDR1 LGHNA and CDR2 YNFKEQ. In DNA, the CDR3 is TGTGCCAGCAGCCAACGTGACATGTTCTATGGCTACACCTTC. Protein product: CASSQRDMFYGYTF.

The chain's CDR3 is CSANRDSYGYTF. CDR3 nucleotides: TGCAGTGCTAACCGGGACAGCTATGGCTACACCTTC. The J gene is TRBJ1-2, the V gene TRBV20-1, with 7 bases fitting TRBD1. The CDR3 sequence is 12 residues long. CDR1 is DFQATT, CDR2 SNEGSKA, per germline (reference sequence). J was trimmed by 4 bases and V by 4 bases; bases with no gene match: 3.

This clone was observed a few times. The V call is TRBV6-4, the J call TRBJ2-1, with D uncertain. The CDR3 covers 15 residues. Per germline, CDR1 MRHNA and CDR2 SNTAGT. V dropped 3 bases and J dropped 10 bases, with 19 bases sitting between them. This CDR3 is CASSDAPLGKDEQFF. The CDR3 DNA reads TGTGCCAGCAGTGATGCCCCACTCGGAAAGGACGAGCAGTTCTTC.

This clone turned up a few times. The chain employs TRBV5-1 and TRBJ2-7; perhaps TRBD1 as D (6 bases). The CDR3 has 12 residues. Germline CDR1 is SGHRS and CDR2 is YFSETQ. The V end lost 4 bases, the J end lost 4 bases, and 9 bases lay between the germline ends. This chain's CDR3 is CASSAQGYEQYF. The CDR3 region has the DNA TGCGCCAGCAGCGCACAGGGTTACGAGCAGTACTTC.

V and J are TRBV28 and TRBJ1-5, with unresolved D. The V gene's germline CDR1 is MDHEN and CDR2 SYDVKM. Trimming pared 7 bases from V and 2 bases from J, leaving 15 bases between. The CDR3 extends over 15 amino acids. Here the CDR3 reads CASISRFMGNQPQHF. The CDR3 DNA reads TGTGCCAGCATCTCGCGGTTCATGGGCAATCAGCCCCAGCATTTT.

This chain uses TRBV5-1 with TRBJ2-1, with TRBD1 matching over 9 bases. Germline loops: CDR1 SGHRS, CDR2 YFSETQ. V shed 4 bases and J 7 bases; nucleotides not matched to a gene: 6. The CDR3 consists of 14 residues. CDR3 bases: TGCGCCAGCAGCGTGGGACAGGGAGGGAATGAGCAGTTCTTC. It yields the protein CASSVGQGGNEQFF.

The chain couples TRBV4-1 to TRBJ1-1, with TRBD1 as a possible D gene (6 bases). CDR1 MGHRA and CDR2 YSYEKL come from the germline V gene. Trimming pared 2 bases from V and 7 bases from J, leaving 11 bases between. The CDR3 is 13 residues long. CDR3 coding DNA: TGCGCCAGCAGCCAACCGGACAGATTTGAAGCTTTCTTT. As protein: CASSQPDRFEAFF.

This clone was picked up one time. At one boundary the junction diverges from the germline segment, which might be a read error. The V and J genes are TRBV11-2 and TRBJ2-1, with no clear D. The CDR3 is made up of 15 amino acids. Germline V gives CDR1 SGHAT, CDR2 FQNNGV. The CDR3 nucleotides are TGTGCCACCAGCTTAGGTGGCTGGGCCGCGAATGAGCAGTTCTTC. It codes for CATSLGGWAANEQFF.

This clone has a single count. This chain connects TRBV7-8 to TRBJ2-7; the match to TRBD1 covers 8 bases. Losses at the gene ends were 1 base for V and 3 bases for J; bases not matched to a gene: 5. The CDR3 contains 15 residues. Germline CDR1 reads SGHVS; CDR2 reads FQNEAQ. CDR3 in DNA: TGTGCCAGCAGCTTAGGCCTGGGACAGGTCTACGAGCAGTACTTC. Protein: CASSLGLGQVYEQYF.

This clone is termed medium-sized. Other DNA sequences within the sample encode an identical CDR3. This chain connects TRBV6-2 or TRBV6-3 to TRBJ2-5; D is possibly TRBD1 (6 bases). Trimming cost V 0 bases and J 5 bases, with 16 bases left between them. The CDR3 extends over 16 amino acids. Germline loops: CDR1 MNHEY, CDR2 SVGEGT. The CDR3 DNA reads TGTGCCAGCAGTTACTCGACCTCAGGGGAAAGGGAGACCCAGTACTTC. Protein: CASSYSTSGERETQYF.